This entry lists 16 T cell receptor beta chains sequenced from one sample in a study of OX40 agonist ivuxolimab in advanced cancers. Generated by immunoSEQ multiplex PCR, the TCRdb table keeps only in-frame clones and is missing some. The data contain approximately 90,000 clones, 90% to 95% of them singletons. The material was CD4+ or CD8+ T cells sorted from blood, obtained in a trial of the OX40 agonist ivuxolimab. Receptors originate from an adult with an advanced solid tumor such as melanoma, head and neck, liver or kidney cancer.

The chain employs TRBV7-9 and TRBJ1-1; D unresolved. CDR3 size: 14 residues. Germline V gene sequence: CDR1 SEHNR, CDR2 FQNEAQ (reference sequence). V was shortened by 8 bases and J by 1 base, with 14 bases between the two germline ends. CDR3 residues: CASRLSSANTEAFF. The CDR3 nucleotides are TGTGCCAGCCGGTTATCGTCCGCGAACACTGAAGCTTTCTTT.

CDR3 amino acids: CASSSLAVLGTDTQYF. The DNA of the CDR3 is TGTGCCAGCAGCTCCCTAGCGGTATTGGGGACAGATACGCAGTATTTT. V usage is TRBV7-2 and J usage is TRBJ2-3; 7 nucleotides agree with TRBD2. Trimming removed 4 bases from V and 3 bases from J; junction bases left unmatched: 10. This CDR3 spans 16 amino acids. Germline CDR1 and CDR2: SGHTA and FQGNSA. Based on the CDR3 plus reference TRBV7-2 and TRBJ2-3, the full variable domain is GAGVSQSPSNKVTEKGKDVELRCDPISGHTALYWYRQSLGQGLEFLIYFQGNSAPDKSGLPSDRFSAERTGGSVSTLTIQRTQQEDSAVYLCASSSLAVLGTDTQYFGPGTRLTVL.

This clone was observed once. The chain combines TRBV30 with TRBJ1-4, with D tentatively TRBD1 (6 bases). The CDR3 runs 15 residues. Between the trimmed V and J ends, which lost 7 bases and 4 bases, there was a span of 19 bases. Germline assignment: CDR1 GTSNPN and CDR2 SVGIG (reference sequence). The CDR3 loop reads CASGGRGLGNEKLFF. The CDR3 region has the DNA TGTGCCTCGGGCGGCAGGGGACTCGGTAATGAAAAACTGTTTTTT. Supplemented by reference TRBV30 and TRBJ1-4, the full variable domain reads SQTIHQWPATLVQPVGSPLSLECTVEGTSNPNLYWYRQAAGRGLQLLFYSVGIGQISSEVPQNLSASRPQDRQFILSSKKLLLSDSGFYLCASGGRGLGNEKLFFGSGTQLSVL.

This chain joins TRBV30 and TRBJ1-6, with D perhaps TRBD1 (5 bases). CDR1 and CDR2 (germline): GTSNPN, SVGIG (reference sequence). There are 14 residues in the CDR3. The V end lost 2 bases, the J end lost 7 bases, and 12 bases lay between the germline ends. CDR3 nucleotide sequence: TGTGCCTGGAGTCCTGGGGGGAGGAATTCACCCCTCCACTTT. It codes for CAWSPGGRNSPLHF.

The J gene is TRBJ2-7, the V gene TRBV19; 9 nucleotides match TRBD1. Per germline, CDR1 LNHDA and CDR2 SQIVND (reference sequence). The CDR3 covers 14 residues. Trimming at V came to 3 bases and at J to 5 bases, leaving 5 bases not matched to a gene. DNA of the CDR3: TGTGCCAGTAGTATGGGGACAGGGACCGACGAGCAGTACTTC. Protein: CASSMGTGTDEQYF.

The V gene is TRBV27, the J gene TRBJ2-7; tentatively, D is TRBD1 (5 bases). From germline, CDR1 is MNHEY and CDR2 SMNVEV (reference sequence). This CDR3 has 13 residues. Trimming cost V 7 bases and J 3 bases, with 13 bases left between them. The CDR3, as DNA: TGTGCCAGCACAAGACAGAGTTTCTACGAGCAGTACTTC. Translation: CASTRQSFYEQYF.

This clone came up once. J is TRBJ2-7 and V is TRBV9; 9 bases align to TRBD1. The CDR3 totals 14 residues. With 4 bases clipped from V and 2 bases from J, the junction kept 4 bases outside the gene matches. Germline V gene lookup returns CDR1 SGDLS and CDR2 YYNGEE. The CDR3 DNA reads as TGTGCCAGCAGCCCGGGGACAGGGACCTACGAGCAGTACTTC. The encoded protein is CASSPGTGTYEQYF.

V usage is TRBV4-3 and J usage is TRBJ2-1, with TRBD2 matching 7 bases. Unmatched junction bases numbered 14, after V lost 1 base and J lost 8 bases. The CDR3 contains 17 residues. From germline, CDR1 is LGHNA and CDR2 YSLEER. CDR3 sequence: CASSQGERDSPYDEQFF. CDR3 bases: TGCGCCAGCAGCCAAGGGGAGCGGGATAGCCCATACGATGAGCAGTTCTTC.

The chain carries TRBV5-1 and TRBJ2-1; a possible D gene is TRBD1 (6 bases). Germline-derived CDR1 and CDR2 are SGHRS and YFSETQ. The CDR3 length is 15 residues. V lost 4 bases to trimming and J lost 2 bases, with 13 bases between them. This CDR3 is CASSITGYPYNEQFF. CDR3 in DNA: TGCGCCAGCAGCATAACAGGGTATCCCTACAATGAGCAGTTCTTC.

The chain has TRBV19 and TRBJ2-2; possible D gene TRBD2, 6 bases. Germline CDR1 is LNHDA and CDR2 is SQIVND (reference sequence). V lost 6 bases, J lost 1 base, and 15 bases lay in between. CDR3 length: 16 amino acids. The CDR3 protein is CASSPAGRMNTGELFF. CDR3 in DNA: TGTGCCAGTAGCCCGGCGGGGCGGATGAACACCGGGGAGCTGTTTTTT.

Comments on this clone: This CDR3 is also generated by other DNA sequences in the sample. The chain joins TRBV5-1 to TRBJ2-3; 11 bases match TRBD1. Germline assignment: CDR1 SGHRS and CDR2 YFSETQ. The CDR3 length is 16 residues. V was clipped by 0 bases and J by 3 bases; unmatched bases: 3. CDR3 in amino acids: CASSLAGQGGTDTQYF. The CDR3 DNA is TGCGCCAGCAGCTTGGCGGGACAGGGGGGAACAGATACGCAGTATTTT.

V and J are TRBV28 and TRBJ1-2, with 7 bases that match TRBD1. V gave up 3 bases and J gave up 5 bases; unmatched junction bases: 6. Germline CDR1 MDHEN, CDR2 SYDVKM. The CDR3 totals 14 residues. The CDR3 DNA is TGTGCCAGCAGTTTCCTCTTGACAGGGTATGGCTACACCTTC. Residues: CASSFLLTGYGYTF.

The chain uses TRBV18 and TRBJ2-7, with D unresolved. The germline gives CDR1 KGHSH, CDR2 LQKENI. This CDR3 is built from 14 residues. The V end was cut by 0 bases, the J end by 2 bases, with 8 bases between. DNA for the CDR3: TGTGCCAGCTCACCACCGAGTTTGCCCTACGAGCAGTACTTC. It codes for CASSPPSLPYEQYF. The complete variable domain, with remaining parts taken from reference TRBV18 and TRBJ2-7, reads NAGVMQNPRHLVRRRGQEARLRCSPMKGHSHVYWYRQLPEEGLKFMVYLQKENIIDESGMPKERFSAEFPKEGPSILRIQQVVRGDSAAYFCASSPPSLPYEQYFGPGTRLTVT.

The chain employs TRBV7-2 and TRBJ1-4; TRBD1 agrees at 7 bases. Germline assignment: CDR1 SGHTA and CDR2 FQGNSA. The CDR3 is 14 residues long. V shed 1 base and J 5 bases; nucleotides not matched to a gene: 1. CDR3 coding DNA: TGTGCCAGCAGCTTAGGACAGGGCAATGAAAAACTGTTTTTT. Translating it yields CASSLGQGNEKLFF.

The chain employs TRBV7-6 and TRBJ2-5; maybe TRBD2 (7 bases). V was shortened by 5 bases and J by 6 bases, with 16 bases between the two germline ends. The CDR3 has 14 amino acids. Germline V gives CDR1 SGHVS, CDR2 FNYEAQ. The DNA of the CDR3 is TGTGCCAGCAGCCGTGCGGCGGGGGCCCAGACCCAGTACTTC. This encodes CASSRAAGAQTQYF.

The chain has TRBV9 and TRBJ2-7; 8 bases fit TRBD1. CDR3 size: 13 residues. Trimming removed 4 bases from V and 8 bases from J; junction bases left unmatched: 8. The germline gives CDR1 SGDLS, CDR2 YYNGEE. The CDR3 loop is CASSPMDREKQYF. CDR3 nucleotides: TGTGCCAGCAGCCCGATGGACAGGGAAAAGCAGTACTTC.